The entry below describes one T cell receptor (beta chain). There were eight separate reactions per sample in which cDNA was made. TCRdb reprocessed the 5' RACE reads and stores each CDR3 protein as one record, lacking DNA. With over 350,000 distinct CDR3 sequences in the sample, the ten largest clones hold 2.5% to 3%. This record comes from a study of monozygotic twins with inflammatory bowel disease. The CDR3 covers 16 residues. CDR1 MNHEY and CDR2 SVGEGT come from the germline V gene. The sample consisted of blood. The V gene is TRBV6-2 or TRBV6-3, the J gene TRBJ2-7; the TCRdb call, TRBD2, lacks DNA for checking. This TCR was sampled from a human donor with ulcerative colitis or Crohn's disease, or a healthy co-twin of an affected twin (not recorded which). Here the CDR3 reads CASSPPSSGGIYEQYF.